The text below deals with one TCR beta chain. In its sample, this clone was seen a few times. Its antigen is not yet known. Base qualities were left out, and no much larger clone turns up one base away. Trimming at the junction amounts to 4 bases on V and 3 bases on J, and the germline ends lie 4 bases apart. The CDR3 goes from the cysteine to the phenylalanine over 13 residues. The entry retains the CDR3 DNA only, 39 bases that are in frame from base 1. Per the germline V gene, SGHTA is the CDR1 and FQGNSA is the CDR2. The immunoSEQ assay amplified TCRB CDR3 regions from around 2.1 micrograms of genomic DNA, or from all available DNA when less than that amount was available. The multiplex PCR employed 60 forward primers targeting TCR V beta segments and 13 reverse primers targeting J beta segments. Synthetic control templates were spiked into each sample at limiting dilution to estimate reads per starting template. The Illumina HiSeq System generated sequencing reads of 87 bp. As for the authors' bioinformatics: PCR and sequencing errors were removed by a nearest neighbor algorithm that merged closely related sequences. TCR overlap was defined as the percentage of unique tumor TCR beta sequences that were also present in the same patient's peripheral blood. Here the immuneACCESS table is served through TCRdb, limited to in-frame sequences with V and J called. Missing clones are a known gap in these copies; in checked studies unresolved V genes cover under half, and the rest lacks a known reason. V and J calls and clone size are given by that table; D and trimming were obtained from the DNA. This sample gives about 82,000 clones in total; around nine tenths of them show up just once. Of the sample, approximately 3.4% falls within the top ten clones.

The sample comes from a study of glioma-infiltrating T cells after dendritic cell vaccination (dated by TCRdb to 2016 to 2018). Some background on the complete study: A cohort of 15 glioblastoma patients from Phase I and II dendritic cell vaccination trials was included, of whom 9 were newly diagnosed and 6 had recurrent disease. Between the early 2000s and the early 2010s, the patients were given dendritic cell vaccination pulsed with autologous tumor lysate. To make the vaccine, monocyte-derived dendritic cells were cultured for approximately 7 days with IL-4 and GM-CSF and then pulsed overnight with autologous tumor lysate. Each patient got three intradermal injections of the dendritic cell vaccine, spaced at biweekly intervals, in the arm below the axilla. Deep sequencing of TCR beta CDR3 regions was used to quantify tumor-infiltrating lymphocyte content and compare tumor and blood repertoires in dendritic cell-vaccinated glioblastoma patients. TCR sequencing metrics, including TIL content and tumor-blood repertoire overlap, were correlated with survival after dendritic cell vaccination.

General findings and caveats noted by the study authors: No direct relationship between TCR clonality and survival was found, suggesting a diverse polyclonal response may matter. The TCR overlap response model with three groups was called speculative and said to need prospective validation. The cohort was small and heterogeneous, with few patients having full blood and tumor sets and even fewer initial-recurrent tumor pairs. Longer time to progression and overall survival after dendritic cell vaccination were predicted by higher estimated pretreatment TIL content.

Selection of patients required sufficient residual fresh-frozen tumor tissue and over two years of available survival data. None of the glioblastoma patients carried an isocitrate dehydrogenase mutation, although molecular status otherwise varied. PBMC were collected before vaccination, two weeks after the third vaccination, and at tumor progression if progression occurred. Genomic DNA was extracted with the Qiagen DNeasy Blood extraction Kit. The chain is encoded by TRBV7-2 joined to TRBJ2-6; no confident D gene assignment can be made. The receptor comes from a human donor with glioblastoma. This material consisted of blood, taken before dendritic cell vaccination. The DNA sequence is TGTGCCAGCAGCTCGGGTGGGGCCAACGTCCTGACTTTC. Translation gives CASSSGGANVLTF.